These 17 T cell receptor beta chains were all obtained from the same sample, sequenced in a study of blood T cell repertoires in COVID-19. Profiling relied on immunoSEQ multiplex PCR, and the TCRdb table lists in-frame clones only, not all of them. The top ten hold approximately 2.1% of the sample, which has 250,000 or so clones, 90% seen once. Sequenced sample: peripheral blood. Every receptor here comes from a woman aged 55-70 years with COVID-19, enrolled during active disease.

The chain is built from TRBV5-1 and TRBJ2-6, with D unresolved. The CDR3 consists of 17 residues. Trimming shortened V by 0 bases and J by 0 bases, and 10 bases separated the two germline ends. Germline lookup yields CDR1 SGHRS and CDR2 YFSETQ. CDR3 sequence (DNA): TGCGCCAGCAGCTTGGAGCCCCTCACCTCTGGGGCCAACGTCCTGACTTTC. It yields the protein CASSLEPLTSGANVLTF.

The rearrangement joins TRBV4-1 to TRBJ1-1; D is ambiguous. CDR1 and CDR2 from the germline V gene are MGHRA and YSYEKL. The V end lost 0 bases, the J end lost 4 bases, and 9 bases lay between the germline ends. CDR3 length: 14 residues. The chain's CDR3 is CASSQDPGSTEAFF. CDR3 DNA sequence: TGCGCCAGCAGCCAAGATCCGGGATCCACTGAAGCTTTCTTT.

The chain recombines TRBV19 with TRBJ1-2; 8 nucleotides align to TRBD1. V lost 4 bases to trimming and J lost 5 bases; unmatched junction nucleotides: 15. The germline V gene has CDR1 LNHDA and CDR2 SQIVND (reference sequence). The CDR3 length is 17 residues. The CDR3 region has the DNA TGTGCCAGTAGTACTACCCCTCGACAGGGGAAAACATATGGCTACACCTTC. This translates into CASSTTPRQGKTYGYTF.

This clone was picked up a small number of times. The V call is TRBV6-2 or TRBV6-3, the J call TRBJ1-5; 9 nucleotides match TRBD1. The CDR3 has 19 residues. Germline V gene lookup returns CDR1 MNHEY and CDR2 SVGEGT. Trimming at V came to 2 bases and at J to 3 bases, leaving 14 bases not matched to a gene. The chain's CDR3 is CASSYRRTGARGPNQPQHF. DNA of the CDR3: TGTGCCAGCAGTTACAGACGGACAGGGGCGAGAGGTCCCAATCAGCCCCAGCATTTT.

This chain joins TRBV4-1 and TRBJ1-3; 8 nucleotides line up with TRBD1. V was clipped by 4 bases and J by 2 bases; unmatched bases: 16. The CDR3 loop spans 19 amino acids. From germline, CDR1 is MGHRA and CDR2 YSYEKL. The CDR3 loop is CASSPIGQGGSNAGNTIYF. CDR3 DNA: TGCGCCAGCAGCCCTATCGGACAGGGAGGATCGAACGCTGGAAACACCATATATTTT.

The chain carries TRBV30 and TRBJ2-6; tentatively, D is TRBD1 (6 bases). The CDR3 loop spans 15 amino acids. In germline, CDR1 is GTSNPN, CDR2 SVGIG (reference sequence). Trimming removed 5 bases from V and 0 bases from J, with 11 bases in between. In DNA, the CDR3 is TGTGCCTGGGGAGCAGGGGACTCTGGGGCCAACGTCCTGACTTTC. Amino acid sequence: CAWGAGDSGANVLTF.

CDR3 amino acids: CAWSGRVWETQYF. The DNA for the CDR3 is TGTGCCTGGAGTGGGAGGGTTTGGGAGACCCAGTACTTC. The genes are TRBV30 and TRBJ2-5, with D possibly matching TRBD2 (6 bases). Trimming removed 1 base from V and 5 bases from J, with 11 bases in between. Per the germline V gene, CDR1 is GTSNPN and CDR2 is SVGIG (reference sequence). CDR3 length equals 13 residues.

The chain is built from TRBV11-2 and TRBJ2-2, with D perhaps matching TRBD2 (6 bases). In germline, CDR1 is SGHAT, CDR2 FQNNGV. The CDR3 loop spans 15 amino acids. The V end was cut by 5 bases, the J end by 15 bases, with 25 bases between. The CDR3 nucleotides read TGTGCCAGCAGCCCGACCGGGACTCGATTGGATGAGGTGTTTTTT. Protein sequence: CASSPTGTRLDEVFF.

CDR3 residues: CASSIARVNYGYTF. The CDR3 region has the DNA TGTGCCAGTAGTATCGCCAGGGTCAACTATGGCTACACCTTC. The gene calls are TRBV19 and TRBJ1-2; the D gene is possibly TRBD1 (5 bases). Germline CDR1 LNHDA, CDR2 SQIVND (reference sequence). This CDR3 contains 14 residues. V lost 3 bases and J lost 2, with 10 bases in between. The variable domain in full, with the rest retrieved from reference TRBV19 and TRBJ1-2, is DGGITQSPKYLFRKEGQNVTLSCEQNLNHDAMYWYRQDPGQGLRLIYYSQIVNDFQKGDIAEGYSVSREKKESFPLTVTSAQKNPTAFYLCASSIARVNYGYTFGSGTRLTVV.

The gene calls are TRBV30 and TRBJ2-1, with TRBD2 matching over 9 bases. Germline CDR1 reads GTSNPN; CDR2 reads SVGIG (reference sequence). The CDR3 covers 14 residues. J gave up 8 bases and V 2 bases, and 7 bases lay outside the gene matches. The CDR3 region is CAWSKGGGAHEQFF. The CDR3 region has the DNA TGTGCCTGGAGTAAGGGCGGGGGGGCACATGAGCAGTTCTTC.

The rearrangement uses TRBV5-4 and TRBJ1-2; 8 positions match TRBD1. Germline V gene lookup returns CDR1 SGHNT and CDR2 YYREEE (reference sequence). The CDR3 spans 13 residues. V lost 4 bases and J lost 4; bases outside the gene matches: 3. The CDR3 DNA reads TGTGCCAGCAGCATAACAGGGGGCTATGGCTACACCTTC. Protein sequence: CASSITGGYGYTF. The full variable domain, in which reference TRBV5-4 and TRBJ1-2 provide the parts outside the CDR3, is ETGVTQSPTHLIKTRGQQVTLRCSSQSGHNTVSWYQQALGQGPQFIFQYYREEENGRGNFPPRFSGLQFPNYSSELNVNALELDDSALYLCASSITGGYGYTFGSGTRLTVV.

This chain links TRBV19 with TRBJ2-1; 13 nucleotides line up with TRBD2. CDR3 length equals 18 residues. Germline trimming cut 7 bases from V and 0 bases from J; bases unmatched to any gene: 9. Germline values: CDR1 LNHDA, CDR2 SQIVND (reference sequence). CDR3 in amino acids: CASMGGTSGVGSYNEQFF. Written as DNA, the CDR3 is TGTGCCAGTATGGGGGGGACTAGCGGGGTAGGCTCCTACAATGAGCAGTTCTTC.

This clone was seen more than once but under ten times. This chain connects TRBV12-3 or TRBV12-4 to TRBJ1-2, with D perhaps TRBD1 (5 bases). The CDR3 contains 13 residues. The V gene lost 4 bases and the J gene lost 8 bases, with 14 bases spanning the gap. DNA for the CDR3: TGTGCCAGCAGTTGGGACCGCCGGGGGGGCTACACCTTC. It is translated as CASSWDRRGGYTF.

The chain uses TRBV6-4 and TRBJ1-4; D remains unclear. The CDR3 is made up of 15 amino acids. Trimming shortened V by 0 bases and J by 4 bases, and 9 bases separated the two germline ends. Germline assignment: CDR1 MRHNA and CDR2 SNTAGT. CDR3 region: CASSDSKPSNEKLFF. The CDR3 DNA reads TGTGCCAGCAGTGACTCGAAGCCAAGTAATGAAAAACTGTTTTTT.

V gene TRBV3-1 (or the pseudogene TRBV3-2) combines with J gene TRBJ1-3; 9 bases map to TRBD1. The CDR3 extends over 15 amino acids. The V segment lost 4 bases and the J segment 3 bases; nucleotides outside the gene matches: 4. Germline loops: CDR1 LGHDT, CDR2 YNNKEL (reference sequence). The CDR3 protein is CASSLQGAGGNTIYF. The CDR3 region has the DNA TGTGCCAGCAGCCTACAGGGGGCGGGTGGAAACACCATATATTTT.

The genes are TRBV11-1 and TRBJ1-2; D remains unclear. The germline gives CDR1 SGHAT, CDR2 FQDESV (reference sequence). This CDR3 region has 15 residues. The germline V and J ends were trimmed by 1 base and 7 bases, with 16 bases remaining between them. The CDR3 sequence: CASSLGSLEIGGYTF. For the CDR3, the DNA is TGTGCCAGCAGCTTAGGCTCGCTCGAGATCGGTGGCTACACCTTC.

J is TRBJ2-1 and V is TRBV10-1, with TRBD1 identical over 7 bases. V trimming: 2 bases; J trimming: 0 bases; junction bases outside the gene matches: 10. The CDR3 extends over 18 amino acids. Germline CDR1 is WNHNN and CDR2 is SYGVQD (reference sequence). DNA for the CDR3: TGCGCCAGCAGTGAGCCGGGGATTAGGACAGGCTCCTACAATGAGCAGTTCTTC. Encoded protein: CASSEPGIRTGSYNEQFF.